These T cell receptor beta chains were read from a single sample in a study of blood T cell repertoires in COVID-19. Profiled with immunoSEQ multiplex PCR; TCRdb holds only in-frame clones, not every one. Seen here are about 440,000 clones, 88% observed once, and the top ten hold around 12%. The sample taken for sequencing was peripheral blood. These receptors all stem from a woman between 50 and 59 years old with COVID-19, enrolled during active disease. CDR3s include the opening cysteine and the closing phenylalanine or tryptophan. A D gene is named only where the DNA matches it firmly. Clone size is stated in some rows and not others, as once, few, many or a class when expanded.

V gene	D gene	clone size	J gene	CDR3 DNA	CDR3 protein
TRBV27	TRBD2	.	TRBJ2-1	TGTGCCACCCTGACAGCGGGGCGGTACAATGAGCAGTTCTTC	CATLTAGRYNEQFF
TRBV3-1/TRBV3-2	.	once	TRBJ1-2	TGTGCCAGCAGCCAAGTGACAGAAGTCTATGGCTACACCTTC	CASSQVTEVYGYTF
TRBV24-1	.	.	TRBJ1-5	TGTGCCACCAGTGGAGGGGGTCGCCAGCCCCAGCATTTT	CATSGGGRQPQHF
TRBV9	.	.	TRBJ1-2	TGTGCCAGCAGCCCCCAGGCGATACCCTTCTATGGCTACACCTTC	CASSPQAIPFYGYTF
TRBV19	TRBD2	.	TRBJ2-2	TGTGCCAGTAGTCTACCAGCGGGGGCTGGAACCGGGGAGCTGTTTTTT	CASSLPAGAGTGELFF
TRBV19	TRBD1	.	TRBJ2-1	TGTGCCAGTAGGAGTCTGGGGACAGGGGGCGCGAATGAGCAGTTCTTC	CASRSLGTGGANEQFF
TRBV30	TRBD1	.	TRBJ1-1	TGTGCCTGGAGTCAGGGACAGTTGAACACTGAAGCTTTCTTT	CAWSQGQLNTEAFF
TRBV3-1/TRBV3-2	.	.	TRBJ1-3	TGTGCCAGCAGCTTACAGTTACCCTCTGGAAACACCATATATTTT	CASSLQLPSGNTIYF
TRBV7-3	TRBD1	.	TRBJ2-2	TGTGCCAGCAGCTTGGACAGGGAGGCCGGGGAGCTGTTTTTT	CASSLDREAGELFF
TRBV2	.	.	TRBJ2-3	TGTGCCAGCACGCGGGACCCAGAGACAGATACGCAGTATTTT	CASTRDPETDTQYF
TRBV24-1	.	.	TRBJ2-3	TGTGCCACCAGTGATTGTCCCCAAAACAGGGTTCGCACAGATACGCAGTATTTT	CATSDCPQNRVRTDTQYF
TRBV5-1	TRBD1	.	TRBJ1-2	TGCGCCAGCAGCTTCGGACAGGGGGTTGCTGGCTACACCTTC	CASSFGQGVAGYTF
TRBV30	.	.	TRBJ2-7	TGTGCCTGCACAGGGATCTACGAGCAGTACTTC	CACTGIYEQYF
TRBV2	.	.	TRBJ1-1	TGTGCCAGCGGTAGTAACACTGAAGCTTTCTTT	CASGSNTEAFF
TRBV9	TRBD1	.	TRBJ2-6	TGTGCCAGCAGCGTAGCTCTAACACAGGGGGCGTCTGGGGCCAACGTCCTGACTTTC	CASSVALTQGASGANVLTF
TRBV20-1	.	.	TRBJ2-7	TGCGCACAGGCCTCCTACGAGCAGTACTTC	CAQASYEQYF
TRBV7-2	.	.	TRBJ1-3	TGTGCCAGCAGCTCCAGAACGGGGGCTGGAAACACCATATATTTT	CASSSRTGAGNTIYF
TRBV6-5	.	.	TRBJ1-2	TGTGCCAGCAGTTACTCGAGTCAGGGAAAAGGCTACACCTTC	CASSYSSQGKGYTF
TRBV4-1	.	.	TRBJ2-7	TGCGCCAGCAGCCAAGAGGTCACAGCCTCCTACGAGCAGTACTTC	CASSQEVTASYEQYF
TRBV12-5	.	.	TRBJ1-5	TGTGCTAGTGGCCCGCCGGGAGGGGGGAATCAGCCCCAGCATTTT	CASGPPGGGNQPQHF
TRBV24-1	.	.	TRBJ2-7	TGTGCCACCAGTGACGGACAGTCCTACGAGCAGTACTTC	CATSDGQSYEQYF
TRBV5-4	.	.	TRBJ1-5	TGTGCCAGCAGCTTAAATACAGGTCAGCCCCAGCATTTT	CASSLNTGQPQHF
TRBV19	TRBD1	.	TRBJ2-3	TGTGCCAGTAGTATAGTTTCGGGACAGCCGCAGTATTTT	CASSIVSGQPQYF
TRBV30	.	.	TRBJ1-1	TGTGCCTGGAGTAATAATTTGGGGGGCACTGAAGCTTTCTTT	CAWSNNLGGTEAFF
TRBV27	TRBD2	.	TRBJ2-3	TGTGCCAGCACCCCCCGCGGGGGGCAGGCAGATACGCAGTATTTT	CASTPRGGQADTQYF
TRBV28	.	.	TRBJ2-1	TGTGCCAGCAGCCCGGGACACCTTAGCTCCTACAATGAGCAGTTCTTC	CASSPGHLSSYNEQFF
TRBV6-5	.	.	TRBJ1-1	TGTGCCAGCAGTTACTCGCTAACTGAAGCTTTCTTT	CASSYSLTEAFF
TRBV28	TRBD2	.	TRBJ2-7	TGTGCCAGTTGTTCCCTCTGGCAGGGAGGGTACGAGCAGTACTTC	CASCSLWQGGYEQYF
TRBV2	TRBD1	.	TRBJ1-5	TGTGCCAGCAGTGAACTCCAGGGGGTCCAGCCCCAGCATTTT	CASSELQGVQPQHF
TRBV5-4	TRBD2	.	TRBJ2-1	TGTGCCAGCAGCTTGGGCGGGGGGCCTTACAATGAGCAGTTCTTC	CASSLGGGPYNEQFF
TRBV5-8	TRBD1	.	TRBJ1-2	TGTGCCAGCAGGGGACAGGGCCCCTATGGCTACACCTTC	CASRGQGPYGYTF
TRBV12-3/TRBV12-4	.	.	TRBJ2-7	TGTGCCAGCAGTATCGGTGGGGGCGGCGAGCAGTACTTC	CASSIGGGGEQYF
TRBV4-2	.	few	TRBJ2-1	TGTGCCAGCAGCCAAGAAGGTACTAACTCCTACAATGAGCAGTTCTTC	CASSQEGTNSYNEQFF
TRBV27	.	.	TRBJ1-4	TGTGCCAGCAGCTCCGGGGGACGGCTTGCAACTAATGAAAAACTGTTTTTT	CASSSGGRLATNEKLFF
TRBV20-1	.	.	TRBJ1-5	TGCAGTGCTAGTGAGGAGGCAGGAAAGAGCAATCAGCCCCAGCATTTT	CSASEEAGKSNQPQHF
TRBV19	TRBD1	.	TRBJ1-5	TGTGCCAGTAGTGTTGGACAGGGGAAGCAGCCCCAGCATTTT	CASSVGQGKQPQHF
TRBV7-6	.	.	TRBJ2-7	TGTGCCAGCAGCATAGGTGGACAGCTCACCTACGAGCAGTACTTC	CASSIGGQLTYEQYF
TRBV2	.	.	TRBJ1-1	TGTGCCAGCAGTCCCTACAGGGAAGGCACTGAAGCTTTCTTT	CASSPYREGTEAFF
TRBV28	TRBD1	.	TRBJ2-7	TGTGCCAGCGGGACAGGGGGAGTCTACGAGCAGTACTTC	CASGTGGVYEQYF
TRBV5-1	TRBD1	.	TRBJ1-1	TGCGCCAGCAGCGCCCGACAGGGACTGAACACTGAAGCTTTCTTT	CASSARQGLNTEAFF
TRBV6-5	.	.	TRBJ1-4	TGTGCCAGCACATCATCAGGGAATGAAAAACTGTTTTTT	CASTSSGNEKLFF
TRBV2	.	.	TRBJ1-5	TGTGCCAGCAGAGGACAATTCGGACAGCCCCAGCATTTT	CASRGQFGQPQHF
TRBV11-2	TRBD1	.	TRBJ1-4	TGTGCCAGCAGCGGCGAAGGGACAGGGGAAGAAAAACTGTTTTTT	CASSGEGTGEEKLFF
TRBV3-1/TRBV3-2	.	.	TRBJ2-3	TGTGCCAGCAGCGCCCGAACAGGATGGGGCACAGATACGCAGTATTTT	CASSARTGWGTDTQYF
TRBV19	.	.	TRBJ1-6	TGTGCCAGTAGTATTGGGGGCCCCCTCCACTTT	CASSIGGPLHF
TRBV10-3	.	.	TRBJ2-4	TGTGCCATCAGTGAATCCCGCCCCTCTGAGTACATTCAGTACTTC	CAISESRPSEYIQYF